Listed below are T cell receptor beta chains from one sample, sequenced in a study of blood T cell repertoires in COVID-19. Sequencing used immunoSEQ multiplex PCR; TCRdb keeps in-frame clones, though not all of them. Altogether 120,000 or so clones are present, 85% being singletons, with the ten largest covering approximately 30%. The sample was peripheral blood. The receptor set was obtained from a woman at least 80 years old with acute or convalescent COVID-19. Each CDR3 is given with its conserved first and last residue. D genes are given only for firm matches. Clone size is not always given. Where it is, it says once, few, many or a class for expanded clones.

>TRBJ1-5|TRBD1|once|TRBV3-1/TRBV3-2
TGTGCCAGCAGTCTAGGGGGCGGGCAGCCCCAGCATTTT
CASSLGGGQPQHF
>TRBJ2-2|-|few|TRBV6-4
TGTGCCAGCACTTTGGAGGTGGGCACCGGGGAGCTGTTTTTT
CASTLEVGTGELFF
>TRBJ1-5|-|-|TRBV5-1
TGCGCCAGCAGCTTGGGACTGAACAATCAGCCCCAGCATTTT
CASSLGLNNQPQHF
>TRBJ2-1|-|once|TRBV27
TGTGCCAGCACCAAGGTAGGGGGGGGAAATGAGCAGTTCTTC
CASTKVGGGNEQFF
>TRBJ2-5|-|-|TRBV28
TGTGCCAGCAGTTTACCCTCCCCGAGGACCCAGTACTTC
CASSLPSPRTQYF
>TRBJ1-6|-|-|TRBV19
TGTGCCAGTACTGACAGGAGTTATAATTCACCCCTCCACTTT
CASTDRSYNSPLHF
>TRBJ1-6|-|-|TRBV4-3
TGCGCCAGCAGCCAAGAAAGTGGGCGGGCAGAATCACCCCTCCACTTT
CASSQESGRAESPLHF
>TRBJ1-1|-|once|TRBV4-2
TGTGCCAGCAGCCAAGAAGTGGTTCGGGGGAGTGACACTGAAGCTTTCTTT
CASSQEVVRGSDTEAFF
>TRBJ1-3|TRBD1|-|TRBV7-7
TGTGCTAGCAGCTCGGGACAGTTCAGCTCTGGAAACACCATATATTTT
CASSSGQFSSGNTIYF
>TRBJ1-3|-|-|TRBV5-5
TGTGCCAGCAGCCCAGTAAACTCTGGAAACACCATATATTTT
CASSPVNSGNTIYF
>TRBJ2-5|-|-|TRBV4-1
TGCGCCAGCAGCCAAGGGAGAGGGAATCAAGAGACCCAGTACTTC
CASSQGRGNQETQYF
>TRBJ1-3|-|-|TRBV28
TGTGCCAGCAGTTTTTCAGGGGCTGGAAACACCATATATTTT
CASSFSGAGNTIYF
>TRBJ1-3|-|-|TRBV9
TGTGCCAGCAGCGTAGCGGCGGTCTCTGGAAACACCATATATTTT
CASSVAAVSGNTIYF
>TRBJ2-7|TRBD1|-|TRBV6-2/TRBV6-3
TGTGCCAGCAGCCTGACAGGGGGAAGCGAGCAGTACTTC
CASSLTGGSEQYF
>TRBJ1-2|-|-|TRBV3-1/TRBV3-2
TGTGCCAGCAGCCAACGCGGTAGCCACTATGGCTACACCTTC
CASSQRGSHYGYTF
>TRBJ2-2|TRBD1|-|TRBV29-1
TGCAGCGTTGAAGATCGGACAGGGAACACCGGGGAGCTGTTTTTT
CSVEDRTGNTGELFF
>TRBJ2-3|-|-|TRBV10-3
TGTGCCATCAGTGACAACACAGATACGCAGTATTTT
CAISDNTDTQYF
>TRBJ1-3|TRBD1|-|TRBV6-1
TGTGCCAGCAGTGAATCCCCCTCCGGGACAGGGACTACTGGAAACACCATATATTTT
CASSESPSGTGTTGNTIYF
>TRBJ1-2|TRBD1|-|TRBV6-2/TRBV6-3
TGTGCCAGCAGTTACGCGGGCCAGGGGGCTTACTATGGCTACACCTTC
CASSYAGQGAYYGYTF
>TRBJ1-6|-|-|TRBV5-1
TGCGCCAGCAGCGAGGGAGCGAGGAATTCACCCCTCCACTTT
CASSEGARNSPLHF
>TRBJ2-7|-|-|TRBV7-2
TGTGCCAGCAGCTCAGAACCCCAGGACAGGCAGTACTTC
CASSSEPQDRQYF
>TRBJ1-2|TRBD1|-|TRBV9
TGTGCCAGCAGCGTAGGTCTTGGGACAGGGGGTCATGGCTACACCTTC
CASSVGLGTGGHGYTF
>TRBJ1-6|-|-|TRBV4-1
TGCGCCAGCAGCCAAGATTGGGGCTCTAGGGCTACCTATAATTCACCCCTCCACTTT
CASSQDWGSRATYNSPLHF
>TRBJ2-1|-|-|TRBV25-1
TGTGCCAGCAGTGAAAGAGGATGGCTAGTTGGTGGTGAGCAGTTCTTC
CASSERGWLVGGEQFF
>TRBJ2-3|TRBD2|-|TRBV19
TGTGCCAGTAGGCGGGGGGGCACAGATACGCAGTATTTT
CASRRGGTDTQYF
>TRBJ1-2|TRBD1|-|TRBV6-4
TGTGCCAGCAGAAAACAGGGGGCCCCTCAGGATGGCTACACCTTC
CASRKQGAPQDGYTF
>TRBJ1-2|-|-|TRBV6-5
TGTGCCAGCAGTTACTCCAGCGGACTTGGCTACACCTTC
CASSYSSGLGYTF
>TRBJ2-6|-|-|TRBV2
TGTGCCAGCAGTGAACAGGGAATCTCTGGGGCCAACGTCCTGACTTTC
CASSEQGISGANVLTF
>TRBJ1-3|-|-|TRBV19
TGTGCCAGTTTAGCTATGGGGGCGACTGGAAACACCATATATTTT
CASLAMGATGNTIYF
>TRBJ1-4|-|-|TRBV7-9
TGTGCCAGCAGCTTACGAGGCAACAGGGCCTATACTCAAAAACTGTTTTTT
CASSLRGNRAYTQKLFF
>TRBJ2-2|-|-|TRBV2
TGTGCCAGCAACGGACTTCCGAACACCGGGGAGCTGTTTTTT
CASNGLPNTGELFF
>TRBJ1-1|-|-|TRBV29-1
TGCAGCGCCGCGGTCCAGGGAGGCACTGAAGCTTTCTTT
CSAAVQGGTEAFF
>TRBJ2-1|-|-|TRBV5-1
TGCGCCAGCAGCTTGATCCCCACGCAGGGGTACAATGAGCAGTTCTTC
CASSLIPTQGYNEQFF
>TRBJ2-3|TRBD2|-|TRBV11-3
TGTGCCAGCAGCAAAGGGCCGGAAGCGGGGAAAACAGATACGCAGTATTTT
CASSKGPEAGKTDTQYF
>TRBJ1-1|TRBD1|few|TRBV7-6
TGTGCCAGCAGTCCTATTCCGGGACAGGCCACTGAAGCTTTCTTT
CASSPIPGQATEAFF
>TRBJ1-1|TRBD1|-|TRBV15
TGTGCCACCAGCATTGGGACAGGATCGGGCACTGAAGCTTTCTTT
CATSIGTGSGTEAFF
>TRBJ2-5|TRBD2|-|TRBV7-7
TGTGCTAGCAGCCCCTCGGCAGCGGGGGAGACCCAGTACTTC
CASSPSAAGETQYF
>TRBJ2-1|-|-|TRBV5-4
TGTGCCAGCAGCCTGACAGAAAACAATGAGCAGTTCTTC
CASSLTENNEQFF
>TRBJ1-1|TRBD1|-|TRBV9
TGTGCCAGCAGCGAGTACGGACAGGGGACGTCTGAAGCTTTCTTT
CASSEYGQGTSEAFF
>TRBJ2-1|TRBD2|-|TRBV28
TGTGCCAGCAGTTTGGGGAGCGGGGGGTACGGGAATGAGCAGTTCTTC
CASSLGSGGYGNEQFF
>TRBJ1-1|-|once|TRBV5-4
TGTGCCAGCAGCCCCGGACAGCGGGGCACTGAAGCTTTCTTT
CASSPGQRGTEAFF
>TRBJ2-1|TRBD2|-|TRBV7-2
TGTGCCAGCAGCGCCTCTAGCGGGTCCTACAATGAGCAGTTCTTC
CASSASSGSYNEQFF
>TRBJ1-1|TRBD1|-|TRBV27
TGTGCCAGCAGCCGACATTGGGACAGGGAAGCATTCTTT
CASSRHWDREAFF
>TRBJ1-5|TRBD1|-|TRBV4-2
TGTGCCAGCAGCCAGACCCCGGGACAGGGCAATCAGCCCCAGCATTTT
CASSQTPGQGNQPQHF
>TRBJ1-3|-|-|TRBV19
TGTGCCAGTAGACCAACCGGGAGCTCTGGAAACACCATATATTTT
CASRPTGSSGNTIYF
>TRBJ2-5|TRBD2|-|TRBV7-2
TGTGCCAGCAGCTTACGGGGGGGTGGAGAGACCCAGTACTTC
CASSLRGGGETQYF
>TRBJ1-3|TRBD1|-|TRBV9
TGTGCCAGCAGCCGAAGTGGAGGGACAGGGGGCCGAAACACCATATATTTT
CASSRSGGTGGRNTIYF